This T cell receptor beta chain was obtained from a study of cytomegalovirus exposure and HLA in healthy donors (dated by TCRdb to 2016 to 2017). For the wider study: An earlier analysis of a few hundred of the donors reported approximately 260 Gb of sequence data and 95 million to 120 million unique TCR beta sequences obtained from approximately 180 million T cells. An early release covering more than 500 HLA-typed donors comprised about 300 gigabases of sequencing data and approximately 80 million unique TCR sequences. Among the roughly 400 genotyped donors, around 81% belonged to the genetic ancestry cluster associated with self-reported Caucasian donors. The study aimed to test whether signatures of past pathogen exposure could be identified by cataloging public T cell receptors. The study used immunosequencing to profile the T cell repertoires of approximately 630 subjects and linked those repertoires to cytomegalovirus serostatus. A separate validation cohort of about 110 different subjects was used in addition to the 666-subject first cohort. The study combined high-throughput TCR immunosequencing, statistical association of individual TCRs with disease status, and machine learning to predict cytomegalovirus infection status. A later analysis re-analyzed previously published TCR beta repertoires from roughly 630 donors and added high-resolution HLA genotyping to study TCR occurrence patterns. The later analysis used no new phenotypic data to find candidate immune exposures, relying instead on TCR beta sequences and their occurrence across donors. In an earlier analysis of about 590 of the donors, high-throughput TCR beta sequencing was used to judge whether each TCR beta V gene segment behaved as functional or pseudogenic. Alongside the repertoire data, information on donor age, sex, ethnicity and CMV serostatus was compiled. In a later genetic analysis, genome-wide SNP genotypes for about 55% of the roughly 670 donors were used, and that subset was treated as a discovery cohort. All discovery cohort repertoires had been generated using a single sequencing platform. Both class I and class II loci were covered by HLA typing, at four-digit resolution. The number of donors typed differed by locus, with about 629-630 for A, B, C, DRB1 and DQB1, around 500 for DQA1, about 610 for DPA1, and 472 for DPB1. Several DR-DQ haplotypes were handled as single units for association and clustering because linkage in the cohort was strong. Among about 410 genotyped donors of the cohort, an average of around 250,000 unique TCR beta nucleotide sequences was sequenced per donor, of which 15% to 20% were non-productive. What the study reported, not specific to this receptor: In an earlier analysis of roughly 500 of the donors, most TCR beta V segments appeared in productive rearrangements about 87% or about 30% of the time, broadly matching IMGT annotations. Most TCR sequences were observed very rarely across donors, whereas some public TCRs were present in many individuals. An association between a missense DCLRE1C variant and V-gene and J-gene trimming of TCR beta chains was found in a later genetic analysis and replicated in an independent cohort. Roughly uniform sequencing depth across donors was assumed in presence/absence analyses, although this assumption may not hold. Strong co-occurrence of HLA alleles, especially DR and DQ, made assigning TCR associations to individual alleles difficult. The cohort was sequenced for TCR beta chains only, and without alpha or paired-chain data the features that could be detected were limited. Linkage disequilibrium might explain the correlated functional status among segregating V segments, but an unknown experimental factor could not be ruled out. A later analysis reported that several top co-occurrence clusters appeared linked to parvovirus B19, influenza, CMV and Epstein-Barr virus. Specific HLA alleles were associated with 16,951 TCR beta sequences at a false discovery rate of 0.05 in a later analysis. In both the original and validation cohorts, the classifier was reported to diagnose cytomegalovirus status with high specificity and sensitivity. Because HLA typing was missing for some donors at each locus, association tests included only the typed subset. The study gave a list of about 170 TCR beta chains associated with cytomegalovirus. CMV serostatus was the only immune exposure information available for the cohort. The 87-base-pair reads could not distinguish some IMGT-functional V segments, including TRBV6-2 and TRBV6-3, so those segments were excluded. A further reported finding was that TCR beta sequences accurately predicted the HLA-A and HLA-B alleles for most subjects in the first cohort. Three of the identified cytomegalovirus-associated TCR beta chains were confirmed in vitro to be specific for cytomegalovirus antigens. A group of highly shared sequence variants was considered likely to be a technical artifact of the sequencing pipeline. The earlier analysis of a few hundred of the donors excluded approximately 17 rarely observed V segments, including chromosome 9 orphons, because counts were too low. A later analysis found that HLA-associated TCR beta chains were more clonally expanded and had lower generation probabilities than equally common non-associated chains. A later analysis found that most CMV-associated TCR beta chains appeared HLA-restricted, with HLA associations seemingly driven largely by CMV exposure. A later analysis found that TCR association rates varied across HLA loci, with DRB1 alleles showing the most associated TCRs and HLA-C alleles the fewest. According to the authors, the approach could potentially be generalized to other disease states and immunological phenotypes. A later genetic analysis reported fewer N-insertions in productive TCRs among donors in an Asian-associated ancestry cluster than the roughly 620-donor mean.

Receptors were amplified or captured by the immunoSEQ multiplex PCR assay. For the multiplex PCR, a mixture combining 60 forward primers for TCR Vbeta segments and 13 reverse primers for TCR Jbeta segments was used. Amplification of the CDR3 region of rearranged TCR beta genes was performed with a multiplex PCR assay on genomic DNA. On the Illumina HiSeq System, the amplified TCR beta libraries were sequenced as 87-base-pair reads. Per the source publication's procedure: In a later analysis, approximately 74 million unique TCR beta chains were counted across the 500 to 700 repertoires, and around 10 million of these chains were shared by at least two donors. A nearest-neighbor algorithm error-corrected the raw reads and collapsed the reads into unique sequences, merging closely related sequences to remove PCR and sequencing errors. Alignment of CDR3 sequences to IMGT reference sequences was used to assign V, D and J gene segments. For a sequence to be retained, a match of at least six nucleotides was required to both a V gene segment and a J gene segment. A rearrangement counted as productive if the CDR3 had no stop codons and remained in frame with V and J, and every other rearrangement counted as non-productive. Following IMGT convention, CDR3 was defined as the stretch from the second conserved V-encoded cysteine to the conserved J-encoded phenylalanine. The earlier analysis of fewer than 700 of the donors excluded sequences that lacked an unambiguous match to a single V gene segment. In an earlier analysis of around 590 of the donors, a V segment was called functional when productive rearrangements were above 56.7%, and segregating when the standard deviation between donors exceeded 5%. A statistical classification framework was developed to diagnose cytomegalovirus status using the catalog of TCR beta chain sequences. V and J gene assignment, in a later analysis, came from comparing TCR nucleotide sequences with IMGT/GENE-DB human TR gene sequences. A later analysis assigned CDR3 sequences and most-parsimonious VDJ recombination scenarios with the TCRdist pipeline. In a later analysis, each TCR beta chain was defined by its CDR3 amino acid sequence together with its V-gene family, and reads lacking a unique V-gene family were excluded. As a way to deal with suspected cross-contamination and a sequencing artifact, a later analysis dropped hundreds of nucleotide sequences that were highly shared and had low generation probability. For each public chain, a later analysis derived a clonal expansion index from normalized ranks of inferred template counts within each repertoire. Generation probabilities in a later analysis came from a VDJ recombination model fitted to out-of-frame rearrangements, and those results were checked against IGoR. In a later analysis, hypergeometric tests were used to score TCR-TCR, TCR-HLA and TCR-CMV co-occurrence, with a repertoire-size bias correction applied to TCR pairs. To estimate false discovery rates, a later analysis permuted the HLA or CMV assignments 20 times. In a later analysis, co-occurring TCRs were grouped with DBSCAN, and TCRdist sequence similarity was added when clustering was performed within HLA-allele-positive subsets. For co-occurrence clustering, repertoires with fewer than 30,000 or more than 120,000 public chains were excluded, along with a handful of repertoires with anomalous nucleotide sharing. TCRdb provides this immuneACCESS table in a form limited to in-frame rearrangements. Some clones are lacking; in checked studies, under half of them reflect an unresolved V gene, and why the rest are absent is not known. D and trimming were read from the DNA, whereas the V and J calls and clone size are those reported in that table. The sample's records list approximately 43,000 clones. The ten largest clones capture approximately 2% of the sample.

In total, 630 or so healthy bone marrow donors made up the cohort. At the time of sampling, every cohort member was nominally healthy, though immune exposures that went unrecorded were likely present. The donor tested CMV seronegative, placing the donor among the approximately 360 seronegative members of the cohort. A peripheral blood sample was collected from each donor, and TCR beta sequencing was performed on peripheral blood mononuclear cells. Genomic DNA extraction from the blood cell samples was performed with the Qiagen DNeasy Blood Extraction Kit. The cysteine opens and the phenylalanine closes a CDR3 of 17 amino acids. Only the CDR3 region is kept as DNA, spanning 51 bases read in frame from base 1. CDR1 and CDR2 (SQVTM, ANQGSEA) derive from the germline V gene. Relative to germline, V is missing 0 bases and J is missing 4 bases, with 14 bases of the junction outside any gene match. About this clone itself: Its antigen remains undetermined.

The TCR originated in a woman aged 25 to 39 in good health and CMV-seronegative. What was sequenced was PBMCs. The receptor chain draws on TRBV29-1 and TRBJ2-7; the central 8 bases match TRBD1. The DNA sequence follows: TGCAGCGTTGAAGATTATCTCCCCGGACAGGGACGTTACGAGCAGTACTTC. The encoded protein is CSVEDYLPGQGRYEQYF.